These T cell receptor beta chains were read from a single sample in a study of identical twins. TCRdb fed the 5' RACE reads into MiXCR, producing one record per CDR3 protein. Of about 890,000 distinct CDR3 sequences in the sample, more than 9% were seen once. The same data also contributed to another study, on yellow fever vaccine responses in identical twins.

Input material: PBMCs. These receptors were collected from a woman aged 18-29 years in good health. Each CDR3 is given with its conserved first and last residue. The order of the fields is D gene, J gene, CDR3 length, clone size, V gene, CDR3 DNA, CDR3 protein. The D gene is left open where the match is weak. Clone size is given for some rows only: seen once, a few or many times, or a class if the clone is expanded.

-	TRBJ2-3	14	few	TRBV5-4	TGTGCCAGCAGCTTAGGGGAACGCACAGATACGCAGTATTTT	CASSLGERTDTQYF
-	TRBJ2-2	16	-	TRBV3-1	TGTGCCAGCAGCCAAGTTAGTAGCGTGAACACCGGGGAGCTGTTTTTT	CASSQVSSVNTGELFF
-	TRBJ1-5	13	-	TRBV12-3/TRBV12-4	TGTGCCAGCAGTTCGGGGGTAGGTCAGCCCCAGCATTTT	CASSSGVGQPQHF
-	TRBJ2-7	13	few	TRBV6-1	TGTGCCAGCACGGGGAGGACACTCTACGAGCAGTACTTC	CASTGRTLYEQYF
-	TRBJ2-1	11	many	TRBV2	TGTGCCAGCATGGGGTCGTATGAGCAGTTCTTC	CASMGSYEQFF
TRBD2	TRBJ2-3	16	once	TRBV5-1	TGCGCCAGCAGCTGGACTAGCGGGGGTTACGGAGATACGCAGTATTTT	CASSWTSGGYGDTQYF
TRBD2	TRBJ2-1	15	many	TRBV5-5	TGTGCCAGCAGCGAGGGGACTAGCATTAGGTATGAGCAGTTCTTC	CASSEGTSIRYEQFF
-	TRBJ2-3	14	-	TRBV6-1	TGTGCCAGCCGACGCTGGACTAGCACAGATACGCAGTATTTT	CASRRWTSTDTQYF
-	TRBJ1-2	10	few	TRBV29-1	TGCAGCGTTAGACAGGATGGCTACACCTTC	CSVRQDGYTF
TRBD1	TRBJ2-5	16	few	TRBV6-1	TGTGCCAGCCGAGGGACAGGGGACCAGTACCAAGAGACCCAGTACTTC	CASRGTGDQYQETQYF
TRBD1	TRBJ2-2	16	-	TRBV5-1	TGCGCCAGCAGGGCACAGGGGGCCATTAACACCGGGGAGCTGTTTTTT	CASRAQGAINTGELFF
TRBD1	TRBJ2-2	15	-	TRBV20-1	TGCAGTGCCCTAAGGGACAGGGGATTATCTGGGGAGCTGTTTTTT	CSALRDRGLSGELFF
TRBD2	TRBJ2-3	18	-	TRBV6-4	TGTGCCTTCAGTAAGACTAGCGGGGGGCTCTCTAGCACAGATACGCAGTATTTT	CAFSKTSGGLSSTDTQYF
-	TRBJ1-1	15	-	TRBV2	TGTGCCAGCAAGGAAACTACAGTGATCGCAACTGAAGCTTTCTTT	CASKETTVIATEAFF
-	TRBJ2-3	15	-	TRBV3-1	TGTGCCAGCAGCCAAGAGGGACGGAGCACAGATACGCAGTATTTT	CASSQEGRSTDTQYF
-	TRBJ1-1	14	-	TRBV10-3	TGTGCCATCAGTGAGGGACACATGAACACTGAAGCTTTCTTT	CAISEGHMNTEAFF
-	TRBJ2-3	17	-	TRBV4-2	TGTGCCAGCAGCCAAGCCCACGGGGGTCGGAACACAGATACGCAGTATTTT	CASSQAHGGRNTDTQYF
-	TRBJ1-1	17	-	TRBV7-9	TGTGCCAGCAGCTTATTGGGTGGCGGGGGCCCGGGGGCTGAAGCTTTCTTT	CASSLLGGGGPGAEAFF